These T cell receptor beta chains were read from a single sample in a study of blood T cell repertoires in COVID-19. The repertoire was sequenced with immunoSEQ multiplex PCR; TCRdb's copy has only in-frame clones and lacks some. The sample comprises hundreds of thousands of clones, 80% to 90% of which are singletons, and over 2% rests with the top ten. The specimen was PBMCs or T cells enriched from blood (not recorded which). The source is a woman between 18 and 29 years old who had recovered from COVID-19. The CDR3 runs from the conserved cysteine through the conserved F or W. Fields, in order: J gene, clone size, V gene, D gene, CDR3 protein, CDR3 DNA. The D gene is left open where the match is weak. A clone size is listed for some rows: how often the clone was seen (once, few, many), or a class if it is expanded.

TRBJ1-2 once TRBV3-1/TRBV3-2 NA CASSQGRSGVYGYTF TGTGCCAGCAGCCAAGGACGATCGGGAGTCTATGGCTACACCTTC
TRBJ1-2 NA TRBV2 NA CASSRRGGNYGYTF TGTGCCAGCAGTCGGCGGGGCGGAAACTATGGCTACACCTTC
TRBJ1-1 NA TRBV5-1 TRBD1 CASSGGQGNTEAFF TGCGCCAGCAGCGGTGGACAGGGGAACACTGAAGCTTTCTTT
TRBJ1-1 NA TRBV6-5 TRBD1 CASSRDSWNTEAFF TGTGCCAGCAGCAGGGACAGCTGGAACACTGAAGCTTTCTTT
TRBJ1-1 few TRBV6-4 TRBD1 CASKRTGGTEAFF TGTGCCAGCAAAAGGACAGGGGGCACTGAAGCTTTCTTT
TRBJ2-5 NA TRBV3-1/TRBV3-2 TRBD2 CASSQEVWTRGETQYF TGTGCCAGCAGCCAAGAGGTCTGGACTAGGGGAGAGACCCAGTACTTC
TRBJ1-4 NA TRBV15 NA CATSRAGNEKLFF TGTGCCACCAGCAGAGCCGGGAATGAAAAACTGTTTTTT
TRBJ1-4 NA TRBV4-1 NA CASSQDPGRGEKLFF TGCGCCAGCAGCCAAGATCCAGGGAGGGGCGAAAAACTGTTTTTT
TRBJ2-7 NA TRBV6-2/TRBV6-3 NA CASSWTAYEQYF TGTGCCAGCAGTTGGACAGCCTACGAGCAGTACTTC
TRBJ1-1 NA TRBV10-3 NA CATLQEGSTEAFF TGTGCCACCCTACAGGAGGGGAGCACTGAAGCTTTCTTT
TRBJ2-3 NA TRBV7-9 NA CAISPTGRTDTQYF TGTGCCATATCACCGACAGGACGCACAGATACGCAGTATTTT
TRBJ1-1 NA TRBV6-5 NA CASSRFTPGDTEAFF TGTGCCAGCAGCCGCTTCACACCGGGGGACACTGAAGCTTTCTTT
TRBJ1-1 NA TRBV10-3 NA CAISDRGGRSEAFF TGTGCCATCAGTGACAGGGGCGGGCGCAGTGAAGCTTTCTTT
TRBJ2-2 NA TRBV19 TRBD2 CASTISGGVNTGELFF TGTGCCAGTACAATTAGCGGGGGCGTGAACACCGGGGAGCTGTTTTTT
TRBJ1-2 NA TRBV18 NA CASSPPIQYIGGYTF TGTGCCAGCTCACCACCCATCCAGTATATTGGCGGCTACACCTTC
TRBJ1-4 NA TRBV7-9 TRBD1 CASSLGQGAHTNEKLFF TGTGCCAGCAGCTTGGGACAGGGGGCGCACACTAATGAAAAACTGTTTTTT
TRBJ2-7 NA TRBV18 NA CASSPPNKGQYEQYF TGTGCCAGCTCACCACCTAACAAGGGGCAGTACGAGCAGTACTTC
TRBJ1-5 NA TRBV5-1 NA CASSTRRMTIDQPQHF TGCGCCAGCAGCACCAGGCGAATGACGATAGATCAGCCCCAGCATTTT
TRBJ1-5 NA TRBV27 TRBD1 CASSQGGNQPQHF TGTGCCAGCAGTCAGGGGGGAAATCAGCCCCAGCATTTT
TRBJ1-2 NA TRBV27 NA CASYSTGSYLGYTF TGTGCCAGTTACTCCACAGGATCATACTTAGGCTACACCTTC